These T cell receptor beta chains were read from a single sample in a study of T-cell memory formation after mild COVID-19. TCRdb re-derived calls from the 5' RACE reads in MiXCR, one entry per CDR3 protein. The table records more than 25,000 distinct CDR3 sequences, just under 7.5% of them present only once. Sequencing input: PBMCs or a T cell subset sorted from them (not recorded which). All receptors come from an adult woman who had mild COVID-19 (a few samples of this study predate the infection). Cell type and time point are not known. Both conserved end residues are part of each CDR3. Fields, in order: V gene, CDR3 protein.

v_gene: TRBV11-1; CDR3aa: CASSLARVLGETQYF
v_gene: TRBV5-4; CDR3aa: CASSFRDRGRYEQYF
v_gene: TRBV6-2/TRBV6-3; CDR3aa: CASSWRPGLAGTDTQYF
v_gene: TRBV7-8; CDR3aa: CASSFGLTSLSYNEQFF
v_gene: TRBV5-1; CDR3aa: CASSVGDNQPQHF
v_gene: TRBV18; CDR3aa: CASSRLRGQETQYF
v_gene: TRBV12-3/TRBV12-4; CDR3aa: CASSFTVDYGYTF
v_gene: TRBV6-1; CDR3aa: CASSVDNSPLHF
v_gene: TRBV10-3; CDR3aa: CAISESMGGGSYNEQFF
v_gene: TRBV29-1; CDR3aa: CSVGGTGNYGYTF
v_gene: TRBV7-7; CDR3aa: CASSPGRLIRAYNEQFF
v_gene: TRBV5-1; CDR3aa: CASSPGTTGGGTEAFF
v_gene: TRBV7-9; CDR3aa: CASSPGQGNTEAFF
v_gene: TRBV5-5; CDR3aa: CASSLVGSGGNTEAFF
v_gene: TRBV12-3/TRBV12-4; CDR3aa: CASRGSGTNTGELFF
v_gene: TRBV21-1; CDR3aa: CASSKRKGRHSPLHF
v_gene: TRBV5-1; CDR3aa: CASSPYDPAQTGSKLFF